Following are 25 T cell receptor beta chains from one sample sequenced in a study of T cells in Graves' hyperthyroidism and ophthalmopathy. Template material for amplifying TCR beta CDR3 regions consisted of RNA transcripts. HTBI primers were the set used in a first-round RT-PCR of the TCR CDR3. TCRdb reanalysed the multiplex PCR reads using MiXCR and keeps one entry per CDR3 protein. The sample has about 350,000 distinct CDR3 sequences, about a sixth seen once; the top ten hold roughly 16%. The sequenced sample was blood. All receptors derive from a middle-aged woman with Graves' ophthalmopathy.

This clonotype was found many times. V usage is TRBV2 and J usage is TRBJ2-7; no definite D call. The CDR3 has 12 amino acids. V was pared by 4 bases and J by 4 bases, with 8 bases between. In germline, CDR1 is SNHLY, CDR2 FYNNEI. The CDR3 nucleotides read TGTGCCAGCAGTGTAGTAGCTTACGAGCAGTACTTC. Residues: CASSVVAYEQYF.

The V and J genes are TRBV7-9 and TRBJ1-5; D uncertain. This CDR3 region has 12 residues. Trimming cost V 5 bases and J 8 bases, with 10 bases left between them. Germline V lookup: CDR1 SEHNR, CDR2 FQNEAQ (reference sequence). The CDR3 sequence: CASSQLLEPQHF. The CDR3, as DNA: TGTGCCAGCAGCCAACTACTAGAGCCCCAGCATTTT.

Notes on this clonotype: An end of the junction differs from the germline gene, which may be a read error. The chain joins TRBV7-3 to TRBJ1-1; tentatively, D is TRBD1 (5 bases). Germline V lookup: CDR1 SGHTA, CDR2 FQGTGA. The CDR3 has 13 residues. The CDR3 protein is CASSRGGMTEAFF. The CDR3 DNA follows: TGCGCCAGCAGCCGGGGGGGTATGACTGAAGCTTTCTTT.

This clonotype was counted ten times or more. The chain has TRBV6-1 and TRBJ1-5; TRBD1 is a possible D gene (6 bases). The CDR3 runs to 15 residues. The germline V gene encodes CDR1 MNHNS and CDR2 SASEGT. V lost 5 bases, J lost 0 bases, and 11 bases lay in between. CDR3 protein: CASSPGVSSNQPQHF. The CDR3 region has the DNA TGTGCCAGCAGTCCAGGGGTCTCTAGCAATCAGCCCCAGCATTTT.

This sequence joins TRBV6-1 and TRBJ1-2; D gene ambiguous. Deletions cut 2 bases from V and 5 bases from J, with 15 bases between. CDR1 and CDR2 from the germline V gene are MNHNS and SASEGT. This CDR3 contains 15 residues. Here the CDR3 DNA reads TGTGCCAGCAGTGAAAACGGGAGCCAACAGTATGGCTACACCTTC. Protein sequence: CASSENGSQQYGYTF.

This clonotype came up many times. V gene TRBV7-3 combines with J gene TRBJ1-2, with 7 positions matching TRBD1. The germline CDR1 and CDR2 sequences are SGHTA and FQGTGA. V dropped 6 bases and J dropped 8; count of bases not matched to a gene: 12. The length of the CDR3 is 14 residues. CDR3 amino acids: CASSSGQDGLGYTF. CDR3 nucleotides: TGTGCCAGCAGTTCTGGACAGGACGGCCTCGGCTACACCTTC.

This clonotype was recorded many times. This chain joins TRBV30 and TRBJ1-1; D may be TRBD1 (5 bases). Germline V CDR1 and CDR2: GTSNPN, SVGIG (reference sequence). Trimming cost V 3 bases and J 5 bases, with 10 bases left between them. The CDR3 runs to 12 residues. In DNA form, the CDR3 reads TGTGCCTGGAGACAGGTGAGAACTGAAGCTTTCTTT. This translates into CAWRQVRTEAFF.

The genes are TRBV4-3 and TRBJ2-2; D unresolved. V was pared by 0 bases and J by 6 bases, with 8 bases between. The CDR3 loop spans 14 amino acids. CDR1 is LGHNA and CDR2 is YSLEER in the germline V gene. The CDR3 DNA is TGCGCCAGCAGCCAAGATCTGGCGTCCGGGGAGCTGTTTTTT. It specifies CASSQDLASGELFF.

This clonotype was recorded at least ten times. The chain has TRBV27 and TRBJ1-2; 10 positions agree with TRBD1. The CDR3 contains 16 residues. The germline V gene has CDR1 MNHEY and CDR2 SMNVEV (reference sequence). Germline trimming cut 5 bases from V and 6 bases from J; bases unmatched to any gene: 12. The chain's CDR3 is CASSPRQGANSNGYTF. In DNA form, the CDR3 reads TGTGCCAGCAGTCCAAGACAGGGGGCGAATTCTAATGGCTACACCTTC.

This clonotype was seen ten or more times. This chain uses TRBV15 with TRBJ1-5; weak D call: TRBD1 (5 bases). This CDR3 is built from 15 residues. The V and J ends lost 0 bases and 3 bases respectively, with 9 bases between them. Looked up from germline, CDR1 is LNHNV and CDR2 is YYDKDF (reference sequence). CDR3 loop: CATSREPRANQPQHF. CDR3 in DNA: TGTGCCACCAGCAGAGAACCCAGGGCCAATCAGCCCCAGCATTTT.

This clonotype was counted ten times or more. The CDR3 protein is CSARAYRDGPFGQYF. The CDR3 bases are TGCAGTGCTAGAGCCTACCGGGACGGACCCTTCGGGCAGTACTTC. The gene calls are TRBV20-1 and TRBJ2-7; D could derive from TRBD1 or TRBD2 (5 bases each). Per the germline V gene, CDR1 is DFQATT and CDR2 is SNEGSKA (reference sequence). V was trimmed by 1 base and J by 9 bases, leaving 22 bases between them. This CDR3 has 15 amino acids.

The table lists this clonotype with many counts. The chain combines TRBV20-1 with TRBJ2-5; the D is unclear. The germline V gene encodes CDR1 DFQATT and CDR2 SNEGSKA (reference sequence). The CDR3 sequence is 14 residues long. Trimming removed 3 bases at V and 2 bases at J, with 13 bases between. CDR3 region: CSASPSMGQETQYF. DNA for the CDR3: TGCAGTGCTAGCCCATCAATGGGTCAAGAGACCCAGTACTTC.

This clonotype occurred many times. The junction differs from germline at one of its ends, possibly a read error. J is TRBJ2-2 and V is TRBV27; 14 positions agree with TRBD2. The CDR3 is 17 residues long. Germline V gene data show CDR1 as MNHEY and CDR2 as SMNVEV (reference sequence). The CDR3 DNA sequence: TGTGCCAGCAGTTTCCGACTAGCGGGAGGGCCTACCGGGGAGCTGCTTTTT. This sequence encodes CASSFRLAGGPTGELLF.

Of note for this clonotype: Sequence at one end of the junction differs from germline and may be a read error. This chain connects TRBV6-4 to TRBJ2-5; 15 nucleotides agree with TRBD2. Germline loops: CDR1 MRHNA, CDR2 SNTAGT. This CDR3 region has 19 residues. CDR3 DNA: TGTGCCACCAGTGACCGGCGAACCGGGACTAGCGGGAGGCAAGAGACCCAGTACTTC. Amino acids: CATSDRRTGTSGRQETQYF.

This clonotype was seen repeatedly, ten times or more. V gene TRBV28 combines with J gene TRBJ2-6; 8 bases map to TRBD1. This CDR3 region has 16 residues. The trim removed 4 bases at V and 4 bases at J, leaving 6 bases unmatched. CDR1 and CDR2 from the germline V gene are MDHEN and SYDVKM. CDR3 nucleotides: TGTGCCAGCAGTTCACGGACAGGGACGGGGGCCAACGTCCTGACTTTC. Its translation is CASSSRTGTGANVLTF.

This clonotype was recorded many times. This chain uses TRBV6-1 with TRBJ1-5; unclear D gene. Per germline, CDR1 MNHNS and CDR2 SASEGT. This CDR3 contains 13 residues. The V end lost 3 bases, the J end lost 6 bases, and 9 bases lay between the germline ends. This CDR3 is CASSEAVGQPQHF. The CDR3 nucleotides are TGTGCCAGCAGTGAGGCCGTGGGTCAGCCCCAGCATTTT.

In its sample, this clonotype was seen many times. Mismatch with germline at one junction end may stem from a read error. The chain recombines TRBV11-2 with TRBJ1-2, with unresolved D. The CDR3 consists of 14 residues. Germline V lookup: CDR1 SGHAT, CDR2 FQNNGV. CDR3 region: CPSSFSNPVYGYTF. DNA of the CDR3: TGTCCCAGCAGCTTCAGCAACCCGGTGTATGGCTACACCTTC.

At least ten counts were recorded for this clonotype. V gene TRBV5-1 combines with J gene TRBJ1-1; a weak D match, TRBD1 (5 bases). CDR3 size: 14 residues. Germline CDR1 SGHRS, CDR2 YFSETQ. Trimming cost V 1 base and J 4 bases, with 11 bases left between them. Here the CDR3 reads CASSLSGLGTEAFF. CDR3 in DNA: TGCGCCAGCAGCTTGTCGGGGCTGGGCACTGAAGCTTTCTTT.

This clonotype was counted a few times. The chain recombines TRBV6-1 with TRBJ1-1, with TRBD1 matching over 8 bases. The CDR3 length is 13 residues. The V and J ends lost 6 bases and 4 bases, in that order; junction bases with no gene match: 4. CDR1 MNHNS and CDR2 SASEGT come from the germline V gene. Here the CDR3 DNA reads TGTGCCAGCAGACAGGGGGGACCCACTGAAGCTTTCTTT. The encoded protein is CASRQGGPTEAFF.

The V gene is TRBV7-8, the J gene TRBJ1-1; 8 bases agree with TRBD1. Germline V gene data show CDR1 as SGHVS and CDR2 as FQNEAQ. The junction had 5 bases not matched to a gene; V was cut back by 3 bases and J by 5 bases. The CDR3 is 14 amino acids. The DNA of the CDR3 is TGTGCCAGCAGCTTCCAGGGGGCATGGACTGAAGCTTTCTTT. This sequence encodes CASSFQGAWTEAFF.

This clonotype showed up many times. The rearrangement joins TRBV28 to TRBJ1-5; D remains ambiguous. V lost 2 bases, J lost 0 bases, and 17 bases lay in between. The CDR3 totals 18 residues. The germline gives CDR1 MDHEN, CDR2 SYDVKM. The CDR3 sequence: CASSLNWAVNHSNQPQHF. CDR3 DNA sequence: TGTGCCAGCAGTTTAAACTGGGCAGTGAACCATAGCAATCAGCCCCAGCATTTT.

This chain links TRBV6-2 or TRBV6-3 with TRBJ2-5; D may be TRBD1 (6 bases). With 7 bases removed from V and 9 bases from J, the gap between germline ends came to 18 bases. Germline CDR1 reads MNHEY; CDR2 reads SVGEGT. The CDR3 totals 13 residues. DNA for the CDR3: TGTGCCAGCAACGGACAGCCCAATCAGCCCCAGTACTTC. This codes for CASNGQPNQPQYF.

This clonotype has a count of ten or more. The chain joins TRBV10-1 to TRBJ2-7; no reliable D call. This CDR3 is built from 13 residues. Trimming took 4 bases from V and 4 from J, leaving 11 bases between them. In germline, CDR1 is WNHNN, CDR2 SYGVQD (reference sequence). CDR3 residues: CASSGGKWYEQYF. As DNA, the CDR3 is TGCGCCAGCAGTGGTGGGAAATGGTACGAGCAGTACTTC.

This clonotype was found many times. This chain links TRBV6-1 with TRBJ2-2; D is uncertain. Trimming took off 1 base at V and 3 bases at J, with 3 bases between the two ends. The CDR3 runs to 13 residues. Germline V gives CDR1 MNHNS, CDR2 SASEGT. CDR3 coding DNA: TGTGCCAGCAGTGAAGTAGACACCGGGGAGCTGTTTTTT. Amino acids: CASSEVDTGELFF.

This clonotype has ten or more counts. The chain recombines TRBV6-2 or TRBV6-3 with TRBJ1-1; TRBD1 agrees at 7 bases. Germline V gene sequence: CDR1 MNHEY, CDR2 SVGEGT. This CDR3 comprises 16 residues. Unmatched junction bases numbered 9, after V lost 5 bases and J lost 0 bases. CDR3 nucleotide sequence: TGTGCCAGCAGTCCCCCCCGGACAGGAATGAACACTGAAGCTTTCTTT. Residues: CASSPPRTGMNTEAFF.